A selection of T cell receptor beta chains follows, all from one sample in a study of T-cell memory formation after mild COVID-19. TCRdb redid the calling of the 5' RACE reads with MiXCR, one entry per CDR3 protein. The sample lists 400,000 to 550,000 distinct CDR3 sequences; about 23% were seen once. The material sequenced was PBMCs or a T cell subset sorted from them (not recorded which). These receptors originate from an adult woman who had mild COVID-19 (a few samples of this study predate the infection). Cell type and time point are not known. Each CDR3 is given with its conserved first and last residue. The D gene is left open where the match is weak. Size values are once, few and many counts, or a class for expanded clones, and some rows have none.

d_gene: TRBD2
abundance: many
j_gene: TRBJ2-1
v_gene: TRBV6-4
CDR3aa: CASSPGLAGDRAGQFF
CDR3nt: TGTGCCAGCAGTCCCGGGCTAGCGGGGGACCGCGCTGGGCAGTTCTTC

d_gene: TRBD2
abundance: few
j_gene: TRBJ2-7
v_gene: TRBV6-5
CDR3aa: CASSSELAGTDSYEQYF
CDR3nt: TGTGCCAGCAGTTCCGAGCTAGCGGGGACCGATTCCTACGAGCAGTACTTC

d_gene: -
abundance: -
j_gene: TRBJ2-5
v_gene: TRBV7-6
CDR3aa: CATSRTDRETQYF
CDR3nt: TGTGCCACCTCAAGGACGGATAGAGAGACCCAGTACTTC

d_gene: -
abundance: -
j_gene: TRBJ2-2
v_gene: TRBV15
CDR3aa: CATSILRGGHGELFF
CDR3nt: TGTGCCACCAGCATCTTGCGGGGAGGTCACGGGGAGCTGTTTTTT

d_gene: -
abundance: -
j_gene: TRBJ1-1
v_gene: TRBV11-1
CDR3aa: CASSLEFTLTEAFF
CDR3nt: TGTGCCAGCAGCTTAGAGTTTACCCTCACTGAAGCTTTCTTT

d_gene: -
abundance: few
j_gene: TRBJ2-1
v_gene: TRBV7-6
CDR3aa: CASSPVRTSYNEQFF
CDR3nt: TGTGCCAGCAGCCCAGTGAGGACCTCCTACAATGAGCAGTTCTTC

d_gene: -
abundance: -
j_gene: TRBJ1-1
v_gene: TRBV7-9
CDR3aa: CASSPTLETTEAFF
CDR3nt: TGTGCCAGCAGCCCTACCTTGGAGACTACTGAAGCTTTCTTT

d_gene: -
abundance: -
j_gene: TRBJ1-1
v_gene: TRBV7-2
CDR3aa: CASSLRTVAAFF
CDR3nt: TGTGCCAGCAGCTTACGGACAGTCGCCGCTTTCTTT

d_gene: -
abundance: -
j_gene: TRBJ2-3
v_gene: TRBV4-1
CDR3aa: CASSQGGRSTDTQYF
CDR3nt: TGCGCCAGCAGCCAAGGGGGCAGAAGCACAGATACGCAGTATTTT

d_gene: TRBD1
abundance: few
j_gene: TRBJ1-5
v_gene: TRBV3-1
CDR3aa: CASSQTPGTGGHQPQHF
CDR3nt: TGTGCCAGCAGCCAAACCCCCGGGACAGGGGGCCATCAGCCCCAGCATTTT

d_gene: TRBD2
abundance: -
j_gene: TRBJ2-7
v_gene: TRBV29-1
CDR3aa: CSAQGLAGGIYEQYF
CDR3nt: TGCAGCGCCCAGGGACTAGCGGGAGGAATCTACGAGCAGTACTTC

d_gene: -
abundance: few
j_gene: TRBJ1-2
v_gene: TRBV4-2
CDR3aa: CASSQEASSGYGYTF
CDR3nt: TGTGCCAGCAGCCAAGAAGCCTCCTCGGGCTATGGCTACACCTTC